This passage covers 24 T cell receptor beta chains from one sample sequenced in a study of blood T cell repertoires in COVID-19. Assay used: immunoSEQ multiplex PCR; TCRdb lists only in-frame clones, some missing. The sample contains 300,000 or so clones, roughly 90% of which appear only once. Sequencing was done on a sample of peripheral blood. These receptors originate from a young woman with COVID-19, enrolled during active disease.

In this sample, this clone turned up once. The chain carries TRBV7-9 and TRBJ1-2, with D perhaps matching TRBD1 (6 bases). Trimming pared 4 bases from V and 3 bases from J, leaving 15 bases between. CDR1 SEHNR and CDR2 FQNEAQ come from the germline V gene (reference sequence). The CDR3 totals 15 residues. CDR3 bases: TGTGCCAGCAGCTCTTTGGGGGCACGGGACTATGGCTACACCTTC. It is translated as CASSSLGARDYGYTF.

This clone has a handful of counts. The rearrangement links TRBV15 to TRBJ2-5, with 11 bases aligning to TRBD2. The CDR3 length is 23 residues. Germline V CDR1 and CDR2: LNHNV, YYDKDF (reference sequence). V was pared by 0 bases and J by 5 bases, with 26 bases of the junction left unmatched. The CDR3 nucleotides read TGTGCCACCAGCAGAGAGCCCCCTGGTAGCGGGAGGGCCTGGGAGTTCTTTGGGGAGACCCAGTACTTC. This codes for CATSREPPGSGRAWEFFGETQYF.

The chain has TRBV4-1 and TRBJ2-7, with TRBD2 as a possible D gene (5 bases). Germline V gene sequence: CDR1 MGHRA, CDR2 YSYEKL. CDR3 length equals 14 residues. Trimming took 1 base from V and 3 from J, leaving 10 bases between them. CDR3 protein: CASSQGRTGYEQYF. The CDR3 DNA reads as TGCGCCAGCAGCCAAGGGAGGACCGGCTACGAGCAGTACTTC.

The rearrangement joins TRBV5-5 to TRBJ2-2, with D possibly being TRBD2 (5 bases). Germline lookup yields CDR1 SGHKS and CDR2 YYEKEE (reference sequence). Trimming shortened V by 2 bases and J by 6 bases, and 23 bases separated the two germline ends. The CDR3 is 18 residues long. This CDR3 reads CASSLRSSPTSGSGELFF. CDR3 DNA: TGTGCCAGCAGCTTACGGTCGAGCCCTACCTCGGGATCCGGGGAGCTGTTTTTT.

J is TRBJ1-2 and V is TRBV10-2, with TRBD1 matching over 11 bases. Trimming cost V 8 bases and J 7 bases; bases outside gene matches: 9. Looked up from germline, CDR1 is WSHSY and CDR2 is SAAADI. The CDR3 spans 14 residues. CDR3 in DNA: TGCGCCAGCTCTCCGGGACAGGGGGTTGGTGGCTACACCTTC. Its translation is CASSPGQGVGGYTF.

V is TRBV15 and J is TRBJ2-2, with D possibly being TRBD1 (6 bases). This CDR3 comprises 15 residues. Trimming stripped 6 bases from V and 2 bases from J, with 13 bases between. Germline loops: CDR1 LNHNV, CDR2 YYDKDF (reference sequence). In DNA form, the CDR3 reads TGTGCCACCAGAACCGGGACAAAAAACACCGGGGAGCTGTTTTTT. Translated: CATRTGTKNTGELFF.

The chain links TRBV15 to TRBJ1-5, with 7 bases that match TRBD1. The CDR3 length is 15 residues. Germline loops: CDR1 LNHNV, CDR2 YYDKDF (reference sequence). V shed 4 bases and J 4 bases; nucleotides not matched to a gene: 7. In nucleotides, the CDR3 is TGTGCCACCAGCAACCTACAGGGGACAAATCAGCCCCAGCATTTT. Translating it yields CATSNLQGTNQPQHF.

Details on this clone: The same CDR3 can be traced to other DNA sequences in this sample. V gene TRBV18 combines with J gene TRBJ2-7, with D possibly being TRBD1 (6 bases). Per germline, CDR1 KGHSH and CDR2 LQKENI. The CDR3 is 13 residues long. V lost 3 bases to trimming and J lost 3 bases, with 9 bases between them. This CDR3 is CASSPRQDYEQYF. The DNA for the CDR3 is TGTGCCAGCTCACCGAGACAGGACTACGAGCAGTACTTC.

The rearrangement links TRBV5-6 to TRBJ2-1; 9 nucleotides agree with TRBD2. The V and J ends lost 2 bases and 7 bases, in that order; junction bases with no gene match: 4. Germline V lookup: CDR1 SGHDT, CDR2 YYEEEE. This CDR3 is 14 amino acids long. This chain's CDR3 is CASSFYSGRNEQFF. The CDR3 bases are TGTGCCAGCAGCTTTTACAGCGGGAGGAATGAGCAGTTCTTC. The full variable domain, completed using reference TRBV5-6 and TRBJ2-1, is DAGVTQSPTHLIKTRGQQVTLRCSPKSGHDTVSWYQQALGQGPQFIFQYYEEEERQRGNFPDRFSGHQFPNYSSELNVNALLLGDSALYLCASSFYSGRNEQFFGPGTRLTVL.

This CDR3 reads CASSQAPGKNIQYF. The CDR3 nucleotides read TGTGCCAGCAGCCAAGCTCCAGGGAAAAACATTCAGTACTTC. The chain couples TRBV14 to TRBJ2-4, with D possibly TRBD1 on 5 matching bases. This CDR3 region has 14 residues. The V end was cut by 1 base, the J end by 4 bases, with 8 bases between. Per germline, CDR1 SGHDN and CDR2 FVKESK.

V is TRBV30 and J is TRBJ2-1; 8 positions agree with TRBD1. Germline CDR1 is GTSNPN and CDR2 is SVGIG (reference sequence). The CDR3 sequence is 15 residues long. J was trimmed by 3 bases and V by 4 bases; bases with no gene match: 8. The CDR3 loop reads CAWTDAGQVYNEQFF. In DNA, the CDR3 is TGTGCCTGGACTGACGCGGGACAGGTCTACAATGAGCAGTTCTTC.

CDR3 DNA sequence: TGTGCCAGCAGCCCGCCCAAGGGGGCTAACTATGGCTACACCTTC. This gives the protein CASSPPKGANYGYTF. The chain has TRBV5-6 and TRBJ1-2; TRBD1 is a possible D gene (6 bases). Trimming took off 4 bases at V and 0 bases at J, with 13 bases between the two ends. From germline, CDR1 is SGHDT and CDR2 YYEEEE. CDR3 length equals 15 residues.

This rearrangement joins TRBV5-6 to TRBJ2-2; 7 bases fit TRBD2. Germline CDR1 is SGHDT and CDR2 is YYEEEE. Trimming removed 1 base from V and 5 bases from J; junction bases left unmatched: 8. The CDR3 covers 16 residues. This CDR3 is CASSLLTAAGTGELFF. DNA of the CDR3: TGTGCCAGCAGCTTGTTGACGGCAGCGGGGACCGGGGAGCTGTTTTTT.

This chain uses TRBV18 with TRBJ2-3, with D perhaps matching TRBD2 (5 bases). Looked up from germline, CDR1 is KGHSH and CDR2 is LQKENI. The CDR3 runs 16 residues. The ends were cut back, 2 bases at V and 1 base at J, with 13 bases in the middle. The CDR3 DNA is TGTGCCAGCTCACCAGGGAGTTCCCTCGGCACAGATACGCAGTATTTT. Protein: CASSPGSSLGTDTQYF.

The chain couples TRBV2 to TRBJ2-7, with D possibly TRBD2 on 5 matching bases. Germline V gene lookup returns CDR1 SNHLY and CDR2 FYNNEI. The CDR3 is made up of 13 amino acids. V dropped 1 base and J dropped 2 bases, with 6 bases sitting between them. The CDR3 DNA is TGTGCCAGCAGTGAAGAACTAGCCTACGAGCAGTACTTC. Translated: CASSEELAYEQYF.

The chain recombines TRBV3-1 (or the pseudogene TRBV3-2) with TRBJ1-1; TRBD1 is a possible D gene (5 bases). CDR3 size: 14 residues. Trimming cost V 4 bases and J 3 bases, with 12 bases left between them. Germline V gives CDR1 LGHDT, CDR2 YNNKEL (reference sequence). DNA of the CDR3: TGTGCCAGCAGCCCTCAGGGAGGGGACACTGAAGCTTTCTTT. Translating gives CASSPQGGDTEAFF.

The rearrangement joins TRBV27 to TRBJ2-3, with TRBD2 matching over 7 bases. Germline V gene data show CDR1 as MNHEY and CDR2 as SMNVEV (reference sequence). V gave up 2 bases and J gave up 6 bases; unmatched junction bases: 5. The CDR3 has 14 amino acids. The CDR3 DNA sequence: TGTGCCAGCAGTTTACGCGCGGGAGTGGATACGCAGTATTTT. The encoded protein is CASSLRAGVDTQYF.

The rearrangement links TRBV5-8 to TRBJ2-7, with a possible D match to TRBD1 (6 bases). Germline loops: CDR1 SGHTS, CDR2 YDEGEE. The ends were cut back, 1 base at V and 2 bases at J, with 10 bases in the middle. The CDR3 consists of 14 residues. CDR3 residues: CASSLLGQPYEQYF. For the CDR3, the DNA is TGTGCCAGCAGCTTGTTGGGACAACCCTACGAGCAGTACTTC. The full variable domain, with the rest looked up from reference TRBV5-8 and TRBJ2-7, is EAGVTQSPTHLIKTRGQQATLRCSPISGHTSVYWYQQALGLGLQFLLWYDEGEERNRGNFPPRFSGRQFPNYSSELNVNALELEDSALYLCASSLLGQPYEQYFGPGTRLTVT.

V gene TRBV7-2 combines with J gene TRBJ2-1; 10 bases match TRBD2. J was trimmed by 8 bases and V by 5 bases; bases with no gene match: 9. Germline-derived CDR1 and CDR2 are SGHTA and FQGNSA. The CDR3 spans 15 residues. CDR3 nucleotides: TGTGCCAGCAGCCACGCTAGCGGGAGTAAGGATGAGCAGTTCTTC. This sequence encodes CASSHASGSKDEQFF.

The chain combines TRBV4-1 with TRBJ2-7; 8 nucleotides agree with TRBD2. Germline V gene lookup returns CDR1 MGHRA and CDR2 YSYEKL. This CDR3 has 17 residues. Losses at the gene ends were 0 bases for V and 5 bases for J; bases not matched to a gene: 12. The CDR3 coding sequence is TGCGCCAGCAGCCAAGATGCGGGAGGATCTCCAGGTGACGAGCAGTACTTC. Translating it yields CASSQDAGGSPGDEQYF.

This clone was seen only once. This rearrangement joins TRBV3-1 (or the pseudogene TRBV3-2) to TRBJ1-2, with 8 nucleotides matching TRBD1. The CDR3 contains 14 residues. Per the germline V gene, CDR1 is LGHDT and CDR2 is YNNKEL (reference sequence). The V and J ends lost 5 bases and 5 bases, in that order; junction bases with no gene match: 7. The CDR3 region is CASSAGTGEYGYTF. CDR3 DNA: TGTGCCAGCAGCGCAGGGACAGGAGAGTATGGCTACACCTTC.

The chain links TRBV28 to TRBJ2-7, with D uncertain. Trimming cost V 7 bases and J 0 bases, with 10 bases left between them. CDR1 and CDR2 (germline): MDHEN, SYDVKM. The CDR3 is made up of 13 amino acids. CDR3 region: CASISAVSYEQYF. The CDR3 region has the DNA TGTGCCAGCATTTCCGCGGTCTCCTACGAGCAGTACTTC.

The chain joins TRBV19 to TRBJ2-1; 11 positions match TRBD2. Germline-derived CDR1 and CDR2 are LNHDA and SQIVND (reference sequence). The CDR3 has 14 residues. After removal of 7 bases from V and 8 bases from J, the junction contained 7 bases not matched to a gene. Written as DNA, the CDR3 is TGTGCCAGTAAAACTAGCGGGAGTGTGGATGAGCAGTTCTTC. Protein: CASKTSGSVDEQFF.

The genes are TRBV12-2 and TRBJ1-5; the DNA was not used to check the table's D call, TRBD1. TRBV12-2 is listed as a pseudogene. There are 18 residues in the CDR3. CDR3 protein: CASRLEPPLTGGGGPQHF. The CDR3 DNA reads as TGTGCAAGTCGCTTAGAGCCCCCCCTGACAGGGGGCGGCGGGCCCCAGCATTTT.